The clone carrying this T cell receptor (beta chain) was counted between two and nine times. This entry comes from a study of early stage breast cancer tumors. Method: immunoSEQ multiplex PCR; TCRdb's copy keeps in-frame clones and lacks some. This table has 9,000 to 9,500 clones, around 71% appearing once. CDR3 length: 15 residues. Germline loops: CDR1 LNHDA, CDR2 SQIVND (reference sequence). The ends were cut back, 0 bases at V and 0 bases at J, with 8 bases in the middle. The clonotype comes from a person between 50 and 60 years old with breast cancer. Sequenced input: breast tumor tissue. The rearrangement uses TRBV19 and TRBJ1-1, with D unresolved. CDR3: CASSIEIGMNTEAFF. Written as DNA, the CDR3 is TGTGCCAGTAGTATAGAGATAGGGATGAACACTGAAGCTTTCTTT.